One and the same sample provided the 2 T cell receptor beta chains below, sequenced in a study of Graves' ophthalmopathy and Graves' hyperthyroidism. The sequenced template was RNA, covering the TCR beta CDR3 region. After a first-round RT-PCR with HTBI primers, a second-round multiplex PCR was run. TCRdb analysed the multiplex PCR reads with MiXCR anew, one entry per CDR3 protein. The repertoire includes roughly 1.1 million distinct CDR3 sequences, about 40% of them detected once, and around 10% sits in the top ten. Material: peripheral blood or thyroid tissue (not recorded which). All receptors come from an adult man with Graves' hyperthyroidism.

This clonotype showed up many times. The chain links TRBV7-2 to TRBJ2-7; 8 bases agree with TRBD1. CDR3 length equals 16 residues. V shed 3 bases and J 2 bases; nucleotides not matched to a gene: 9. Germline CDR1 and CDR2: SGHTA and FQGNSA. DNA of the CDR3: TGTGCCAGCAGCTTCCATCTCGGACAGGGCACCTACGAGCAGTACTTC. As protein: CASSFHLGQGTYEQYF. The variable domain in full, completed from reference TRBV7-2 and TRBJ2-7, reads GAGVSQSPSNKVTEKGKDVELRCDPISGHTALYWYRQSLGQGLEFLIYFQGNSAPDKSGLPSDRFSAERTGGSVSTLTIQRTQQEDSAVYLCASSFHLGQGTYEQYFGPGTRLTVT.

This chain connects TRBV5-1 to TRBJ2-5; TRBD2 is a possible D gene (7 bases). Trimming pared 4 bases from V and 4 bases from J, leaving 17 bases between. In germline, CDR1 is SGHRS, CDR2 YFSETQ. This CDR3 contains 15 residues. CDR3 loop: CASSAGGGGRETQYF. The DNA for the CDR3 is TGCGCCAGCAGCGCCGGAGGGGGGGGAAGAGAGACCCAGTACTTC.